This entry describes one TCR beta chain. This record belongs to a study of blood T cell repertoires in COVID-19. Study-level information: The origin of the acute and convalescent COVID-19 samples was the United States, Italy and Spain. From T cells, B-cell-depleted T cells, or PBMCs came the material, which was cDNA or gDNA.

In the authors' methods: From reference gene primer amplification, estimates of nucleated cell counts were derived. Some clones are missing from TCRdb's copy, which holds only in-frame ones; the method was immunoSEQ multiplex PCR. Clonal size and the V and J genes are those of that table, whereas D and trimming came from the DNA. The sample has some 95,000 clones; under 85% are singletons. The CDR3 extends over 14 amino acids. V shed 4 bases and J 5 bases; nucleotides not matched to a gene: 5. Germline V CDR1 and CDR2: LNHDA, SQIVND (reference sequence). Sequenced material: peripheral blood. This rearrangement joins TRBV19 to TRBJ1-1, with 9 bases aligning to TRBD1. The sequence came from a man in his 70s with acute or convalescent COVID-19. Here the CDR3 reads CASSNRGRETEAFF. The CDR3 nucleotides read TGTGCCAGTAGTAACAGGGGGCGCGAGACTGAAGCTTTCTTT. The variable domain in full, completed from reference TRBV19 and TRBJ1-1, reads DGGITQSPKYLFRKEGQNVTLSCEQNLNHDAMYWYRQDPGQGLRLIYYSQIVNDFQKGDIAEGYSVSREKKESFPLTVTSAQKNPTAFYLCASSNRGRETEAFFGQGTRLTVV.